This T cell receptor (beta chain) was identified during a study of spatial heterogeneity in lung cancer. This clonotype has just one count. The time point: sample taken at primary tumor resection. The sequenced material consisted of unsorted whole RNA from tumor, nontumor lung or frozen PBMC. TCR cDNA molecules were tagged individually, and each one carried a unique molecular identifier. TCRdb re-called the 5' RACE reads with MiXCR, one entry per CDR3 protein. The sample lists around 75,000 distinct CDR3 sequences, 13% seen once, with more than 5.5% in the top ten. This specimen was PBMCs, taken at surgery. The sequence derives from a male donor with early-stage non-small cell lung cancer.

The CDR3 sequence: CATSGDSLSYEQYF. The DNA for the CDR3 is TGTGCCACCAGCGGGGACAGCCTCTCCTACGAGCAGTACTTC. The rearrangement links TRBV15 to TRBJ2-7; 7 bases map to TRBD1. Trimming took 5 bases from V and 0 from J; bases not matched to a gene: 4. The germline V gene encodes CDR1 LNHNV and CDR2 YYDKDF (reference sequence). There are 14 residues in the CDR3.